Included here is one T cell receptor (beta chain) sequence, with context. Original analysis: Reference gene primer amplification in the assay estimated nucleated cell counts. TCRdb keeps only in-frame clones here, not all; method: immunoSEQ multiplex PCR. V, J and clone size are taken as reported in that table, and D and trimming were inferred from the DNA itself. The sample carries around 170,000 clones, roughly four fifths recorded once. The data were obtained in a study of blood T cell repertoires in COVID-19. Across the study: Sites in the United States, Italy and Spain provided acute and convalescent COVID-19 samples.

From germline, CDR1 is MNHEY and CDR2 SVGAGI. V trimming: 7 bases; J trimming: 3 bases; junction bases outside the gene matches: 7. The CDR3 has 14 amino acids. The receptor's source is a woman in her thirties or forties with acute or convalescent COVID-19. Sequenced input: peripheral blood. J is TRBJ2-7 and V is TRBV6-5; 9 positions match TRBD1. The CDR3 nucleotides are TGTGCCAGCAATCGGGACAGGGCACGCTACGAGCAGTACTTC. It translates to CASNRDRARYEQYF.